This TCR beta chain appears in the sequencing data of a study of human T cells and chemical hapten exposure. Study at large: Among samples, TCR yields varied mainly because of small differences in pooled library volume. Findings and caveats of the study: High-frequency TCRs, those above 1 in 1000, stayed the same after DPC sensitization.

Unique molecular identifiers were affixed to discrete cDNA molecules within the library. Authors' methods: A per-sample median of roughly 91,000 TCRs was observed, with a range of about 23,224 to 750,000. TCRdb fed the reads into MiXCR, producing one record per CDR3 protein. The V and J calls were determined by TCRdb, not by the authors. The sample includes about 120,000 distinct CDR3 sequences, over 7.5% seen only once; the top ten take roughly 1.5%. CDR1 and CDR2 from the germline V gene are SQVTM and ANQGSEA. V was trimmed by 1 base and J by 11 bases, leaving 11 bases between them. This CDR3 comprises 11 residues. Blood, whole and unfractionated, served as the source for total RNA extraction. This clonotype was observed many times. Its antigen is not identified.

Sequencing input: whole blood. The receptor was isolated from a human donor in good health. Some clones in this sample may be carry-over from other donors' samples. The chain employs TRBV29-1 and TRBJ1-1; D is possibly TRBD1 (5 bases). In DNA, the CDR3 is TGCAGCGTTGAAGTCAGGGTAGCTGCTTTCTTT. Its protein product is CSVEVRVAAFF.